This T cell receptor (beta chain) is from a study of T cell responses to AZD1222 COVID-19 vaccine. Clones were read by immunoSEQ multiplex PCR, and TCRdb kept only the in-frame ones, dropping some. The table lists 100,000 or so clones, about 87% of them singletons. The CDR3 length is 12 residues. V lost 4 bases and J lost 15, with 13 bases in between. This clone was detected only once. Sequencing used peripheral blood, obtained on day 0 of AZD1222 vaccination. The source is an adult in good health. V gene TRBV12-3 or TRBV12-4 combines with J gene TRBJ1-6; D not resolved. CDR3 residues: CASSSDPGDLHF. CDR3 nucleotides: TGTGCCAGCAGTTCAGACCCTGGGGACCTCCACTTT.